Each of the 13 T cell receptor beta chains below was sequenced from the same sample in a study of human CD8 memory T cell subsets (dated by TCRdb to about 2020). A Human TCR Profiling Kit was used to prepare UMI-labeled 5' RACE TCRbeta libraries. The reads underwent TCRdb reprocessing, giving one record for each CDR3 protein sequence and no DNA. The sample's table lists a count of fewer than 20,000 distinct CDR3 sequences. The top ten clones comprise around 5.8% of the sample. The sequenced material came from CD8+ T cells from PBMCs. These receptor sequences come from a human donor in good health.

The CDR3 loop reads CVDGGTGTEAFF. The V and J genes are TRBV6-1 and TRBJ1-1. Germline lookup yields CDR1 MNHNS and CDR2 SASEGT. The CDR3 runs to 12 residues.

The chain recombines TRBV6-5 with TRBJ2-6; TCRdb reports TRBD1, a call that lacks DNA to check it against. This CDR3 region has 15 residues. CDR1 is MNHEY, CDR2 SVGAGI, per germline. The CDR3 loop reads CASTVEGSGANVLTF.

This chain's CDR3 is CSAKKDRVYGYTF. The V and J genes are TRBV20-1 and TRBJ1-2; TCRdb indicates TRBD1, and absent DNA this call remains unverified. Germline V gene lookup returns CDR1 DFQATT and CDR2 SNEGSKA (reference sequence). This CDR3 is built from 13 residues.

The chain recombines TRBV4-1 with TRBJ2-7. Germline CDR1 reads MGHRA; CDR2 reads YSYEKL. CDR3 size: 13 residues. The CDR3 here is CASSHGGDYEQYF.

The V gene is TRBV5-6, the J gene TRBJ1-1. The CDR3 sequence is 11 residues long. Looked up from germline, CDR1 is SGHDT and CDR2 is YYEEEE. CDR3 sequence reads: CASSLGREAFF.

The V gene is TRBV14, the J gene TRBJ2-7; TCRdb selects TRBD1, and the lack of DNA leaves this call unchecked. The CDR3 has 14 amino acids. Germline CDR1 and CDR2: SGHDN and FVKESK. This chain's CDR3 is CASSPGWGPYEQYF.

The chain recombines TRBV7-2 with TRBJ1-5. The V gene's germline CDR1 is SGHTA and CDR2 FQGNSA. This CDR3 has 14 amino acids. This chain's CDR3 is CASSSNLGEGPQHF.

The gene calls are TRBV11-2 and TRBJ1-1; TCRdb lists TRBD1, though no DNA is available to test this call. Germline CDR1 and CDR2: SGHAT and FQNNGV. There are 12 residues in the CDR3. The chain's CDR3 is CASSQGGTEAFF.

The V gene is TRBV7-9, the J gene TRBJ2-7. The CDR3 has 15 residues. The germline gives CDR1 SEHNR, CDR2 FQNEAQ (reference sequence). This CDR3 is CASSLVGRSSYEQYF.

This chain connects TRBV24-1 to TRBJ1-5. The length of the CDR3 is 13 residues. The V gene's germline CDR1 is KGHDR and CDR2 SFDVKD. The CDR3 reads CATSESDTRPQHF.

The rearrangement joins TRBV5-6 to TRBJ2-7. Per germline, CDR1 SGHDT and CDR2 YYEEEE. The CDR3 is 12 amino acids. The CDR3 reads CASSLGLWEQYF.

The V gene is TRBV23-1, the J gene TRBJ2-2. TRBV23-1 is an ORF, with its function uncertain. CDR3 length: 17 amino acids. CDR3 residues: CASSQSRRGRGTGELFF.

J is TRBJ2-3 and V is TRBV7-8; the D call from TCRdb, TRBD1, cannot be confirmed without DNA. The CDR3 totals 15 residues. CDR1 SGHVS and CDR2 FQNEAQ come from the germline V gene. The chain's CDR3 is CASSLGQGAVDTQYF.